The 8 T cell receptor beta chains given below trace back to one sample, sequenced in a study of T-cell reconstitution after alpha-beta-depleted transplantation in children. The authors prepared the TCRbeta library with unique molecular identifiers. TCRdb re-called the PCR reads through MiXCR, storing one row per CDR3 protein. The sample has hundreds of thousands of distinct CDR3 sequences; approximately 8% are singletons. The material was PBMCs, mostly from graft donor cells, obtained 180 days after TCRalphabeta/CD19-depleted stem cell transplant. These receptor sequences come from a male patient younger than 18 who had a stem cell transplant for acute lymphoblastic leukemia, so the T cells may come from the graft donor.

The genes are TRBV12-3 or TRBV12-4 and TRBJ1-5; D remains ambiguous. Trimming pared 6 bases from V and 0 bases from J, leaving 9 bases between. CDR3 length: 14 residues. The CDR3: CASRSRSSNQPQHF. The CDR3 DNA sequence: TGTGCCAGCAGAAGCCGATCTAGCAATCAGCCCCAGCATTTT.

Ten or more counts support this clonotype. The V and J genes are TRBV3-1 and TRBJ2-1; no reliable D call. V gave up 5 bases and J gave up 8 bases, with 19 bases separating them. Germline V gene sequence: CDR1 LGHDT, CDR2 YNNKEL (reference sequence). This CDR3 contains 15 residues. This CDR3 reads CASSSKDPDSDEQFF. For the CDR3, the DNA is TGTGCCAGCAGCTCCAAGGACCCGGATTCCGATGAGCAGTTCTTC.

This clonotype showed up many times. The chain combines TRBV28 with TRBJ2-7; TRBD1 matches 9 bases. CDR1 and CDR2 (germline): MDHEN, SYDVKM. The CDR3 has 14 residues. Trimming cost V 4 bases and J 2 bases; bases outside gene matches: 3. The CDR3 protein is CASSWGQGPYEQYF. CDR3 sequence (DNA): TGTGCCAGCAGTTGGGGACAGGGCCCCTACGAGCAGTACTTC.

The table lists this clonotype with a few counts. The DNA of the CDR3 is TGTGCCCGGGGGAACACCTACAATGAGCAGTTCTTC. Its translation: CARGNTYNEQFF. The chain has TRBV6-2 or TRBV6-3 and TRBJ2-1; a weak D match, TRBD2 (6 bases). Trimming removed 11 bases at V and 2 bases at J, with 10 bases between. The germline CDR1 and CDR2 sequences are MNHEY and SVGEGT. The CDR3 covers 12 residues.

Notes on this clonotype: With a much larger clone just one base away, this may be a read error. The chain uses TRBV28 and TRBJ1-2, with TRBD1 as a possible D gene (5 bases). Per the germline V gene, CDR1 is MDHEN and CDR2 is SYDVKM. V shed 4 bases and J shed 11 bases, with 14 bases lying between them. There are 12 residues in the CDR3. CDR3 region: CASSSSGYRYTF. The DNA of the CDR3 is TGTGCCAGCAGTTCCTCCGGGTACAGGTACACCTTC.

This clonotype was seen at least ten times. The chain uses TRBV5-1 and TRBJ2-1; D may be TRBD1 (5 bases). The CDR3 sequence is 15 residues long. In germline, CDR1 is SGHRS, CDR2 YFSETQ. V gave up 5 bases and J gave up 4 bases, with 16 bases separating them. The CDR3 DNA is TGCGCCAGCAGTCCCCAACAGGCTATGTACAATGAGCAGTTCTTC. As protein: CASSPQQAMYNEQFF.

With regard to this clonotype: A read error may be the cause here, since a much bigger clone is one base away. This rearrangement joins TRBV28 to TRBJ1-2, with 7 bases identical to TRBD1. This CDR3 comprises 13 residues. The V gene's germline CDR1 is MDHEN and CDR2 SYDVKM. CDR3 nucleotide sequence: TGTGCCAGCAGTTCAGGGGGGGACTATAGCTACACCTTC. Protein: CASSSGGDYSYTF.

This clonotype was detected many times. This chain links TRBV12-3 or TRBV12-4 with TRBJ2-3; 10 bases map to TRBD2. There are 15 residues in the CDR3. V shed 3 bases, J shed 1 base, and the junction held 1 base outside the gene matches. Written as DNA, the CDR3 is TGTGCCAGCAGTTTCCTAGCGGGGGGCACAGATACGCAGTATTTT. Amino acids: CASSFLAGGTDTQYF.